A selection of T cell receptor beta chains follows, all from one sample in a study of T cell responses to AZD1222 COVID-19 vaccine. TCRdb's copy holds only in-frame clones and misses some; the assay was immunoSEQ multiplex PCR. The table has tens of thousands of clones, about 90% seen once. Material: peripheral blood, obtained on day 0 of MenACWY control vaccination. These receptors were obtained from an adult in good health. CDR3s include the opening cysteine and the closing phenylalanine or tryptophan. D genes are given only for firm matches. Where a row states a size, it is once, few, many or the class of an expanded clone; other rows omit it.

v_call	clone_size	j_call	d_call	cdr3_aa	cdr3_nt
TRBV7-9	.	TRBJ1-1	.	CASSSPMSHTEAFF	TGTGCCAGCAGCTCCCCCATGAGTCACACTGAAGCTTTCTTT
TRBV7-2	.	TRBJ2-2	TRBD2	CASSLWMAGGTGELFF	TGTGCCAGCAGCTTATGGATGGCGGGGGGCACCGGGGAGCTGTTTTTT
TRBV6-5	.	TRBJ1-1	.	CASNSPRGNTEAFF	TGTGCCAGCAACTCCCCGCGGGGGAACACTGAAGCTTTCTTT
TRBV11-2	.	TRBJ2-7	.	CASSLTETYEQYF	TGTGCCAGCAGCTTAACCGAAACCTACGAGCAGTACTTC
TRBV11-2	.	TRBJ2-5	.	CASSLDRSLQYF	TGTGCCAGCAGCTTAGATAGGAGCCTCCAGTACTTC
TRBV6-1	once	TRBJ1-2	TRBD1	CASSEQGEGGYTF	TGTGCCAGCAGTGAGCAGGGGGAGGGCGGCTACACCTTC
TRBV5-1	.	TRBJ1-5	TRBD1	CASSLQGDDQPQHF	TGCGCCAGCAGCTTACAGGGGGATGATCAGCCCCAGCATTTT
TRBV15	.	TRBJ1-5	.	CATSRDLNQPQHF	TGTGCCACCAGCAGAGATTTGAATCAGCCCCAGCATTTT
TRBV6-5	many	TRBJ1-5	.	CASSVWTEDQPQHF	TGTGCCAGCAGCGTATGGACAGAGGACCAGCCCCAGCATTTT
TRBV25-1	.	TRBJ2-7	.	CASSEIGQNTYEQYF	TGTGCCAGCAGTGAAATCGGACAGAACACCTACGAGCAGTACTTC
TRBV6-5	.	TRBJ1-1	TRBD1	CASQRTGRGHTEAFF	TGTGCCAGCCAAAGGACAGGTAGAGGACACACTGAAGCTTTCTTT
TRBV15	.	TRBJ2-2	TRBD2	CATSRGLAGVEGELFF	TGTGCCACCAGCAGAGGACTAGCGGGAGTTGAAGGGGAGCTGTTTTTT
TRBV4-3	.	TRBJ1-3	.	CASSQAPVNSGNTIYF	TGCGCCAGCAGCCAAGCCCCCGTAAACTCTGGAAACACCATATATTTT
TRBV7-8	.	TRBJ1-3	.	CASSGSGWGSGNTIYF	TGTGCCAGCAGCGGTAGTGGGTGGGGGTCTGGAAACACCATATATTTT
TRBV3-1/TRBV3-2	.	TRBJ1-4	.	CASSLGTHNEKLFF	TGTGCCAGCAGCCTGGGGACACATAATGAAAAACTGTTTTTT
TRBV28	once	TRBJ1-5	.	CASISGSQPQHF	TGTGCCAGCATATCCGGTAGCCAGCCCCAGCATTTT
TRBV2	.	TRBJ1-4	.	CASVMSRVNEKLFF	TGTGCCAGCGTGATGAGCAGGGTTAATGAAAAACTGTTTTTT
TRBV7-9	.	TRBJ2-7	TRBD2	CASSLALLADSYEQYF	TGTGCCAGCAGCTTAGCGTTACTAGCGGACTCCTACGAGCAGTACTTC
TRBV28	.	TRBJ1-5	.	CASSSPSESGGQPQHF	TGTGCCAGCAGTTCGCCTAGCGAGTCCGGGGGGCAGCCCCAGCATTTT
TRBV2	.	TRBJ1-5	.	CASIELGGGQPQHF	TGTGCCAGCATCGAGCTCGGCGGGGGACAGCCCCAGCATTTT
TRBV7-9	.	TRBJ2-1	.	CASSSLGGGSANEQFF	TGTGCCAGCAGCTCCCTCGGGGGCGGGAGTGCCAATGAGCAGTTCTTC
TRBV28	.	TRBJ1-2	TRBD1	CASSLSTGVPNYGYTF	TGTGCCAGCAGTTTATCTACAGGGGTCCCTAACTATGGCTACACCTTC
TRBV7-8	.	TRBJ2-1	TRBD2	CASRQGLAQHNEQFF	TGTGCCAGCAGACAGGGACTAGCGCAACACAATGAGCAGTTCTTC
TRBV18	.	TRBJ2-7	TRBD1	CASSRDRTGSEQYF	TGTGCCAGCTCACGGGACCGGACAGGAAGCGAGCAGTACTTC
TRBV6-5	few	TRBJ1-4	.	CASSKTGTDNEKLFF	TGTGCCAGCAGTAAGACCGGGACGGACAATGAAAAACTGTTTTTT
TRBV19	.	TRBJ2-7	.	CASSSGQSYEQYF	TGTGCCAGTAGTTCAGGACAGTCCTACGAGCAGTACTTC
TRBV7-2	once	TRBJ2-4	.	CASSPGMAKNIQYF	TGTGCCAGCAGTCCTGGGATGGCCAAAAACATTCAGTACTTC
TRBV19	.	TRBJ2-3	TRBD1	CASSIGDRDVTDTQYF	TGTGCCAGTAGTATCGGGGACAGGGACGTCACAGATACGCAGTATTTT
TRBV5-6	.	TRBJ1-5	TRBD1	CASSRQGDNQPQHF	TGTGCCAGCAGCCGACAGGGTGACAATCAGCCCCAGCATTTT
TRBV3-1/TRBV3-2	.	TRBJ1-1	TRBD1	CASSQGRGRGAEAFF	TGTGCCAGCAGCCAAGGGAGGGGGCGCGGAGCTGAAGCTTTCTTT
TRBV4-1	.	TRBJ2-3	.	CASSQDATGAYTQYF	TGCGCCAGCAGCCAAGATGCAACGGGAGCTTATACGCAGTATTTT
TRBV19	once	TRBJ1-1	TRBD1	CASSDRGRDTEAFF	TGTGCCAGTAGCGACAGGGGGCGTGACACTGAAGCTTTCTTT
TRBV2	.	TRBJ1-5	.	CASNEEINQPQHF	TGTGCCAGTAATGAGGAGATAAATCAGCCCCAGCATTTT
TRBV24-1	.	TRBJ2-2	TRBD2	CATSERLAGWSGELFF	TGTGCCACCAGTGAGCGACTAGCGGGGTGGTCCGGGGAGCTGTTTTTT
TRBV7-2	.	TRBJ2-7	.	CASSRGTVPYEQYF	TGTGCCAGCAGCCGCGGGACGGTCCCCTACGAGCAGTACTTC
TRBV7-2	.	TRBJ1-5	.	CASSVDNGNQPQHF	TGTGCCAGCAGCGTAGACAACGGCAATCAGCCCCAGCATTTT
TRBV12-3/TRBV12-4	few	TRBJ2-2	TRBD1	CASKGQGIGELFF	TGTGCCAGCAAGGGACAGGGCATCGGGGAGCTGTTTTTT
TRBV9	.	TRBJ1-3	.	CASSVGTGIGNTIYF	TGTGCCAGCAGCGTAGGAACGGGCATTGGAAACACCATATATTTT
TRBV7-9	.	TRBJ2-2	TRBD2	CASSSLSGGPTGELFF	TGTGCCAGCAGCTCCCTTAGCGGGGGGCCCACCGGGGAGCTGTTTTTT
TRBV19	.	TRBJ1-3	.	CASSTAQAPGNTIYF	TGTGCCAGTAGCACAGCCCAGGCTCCTGGAAACACCATATATTTT
TRBV20-1	.	TRBJ1-6	.	CSASSQNYNSPLHF	TGCAGTGCTAGTTCCCAGAACTATAATTCACCCCTCCACTTT
TRBV4-3	few	TRBJ2-4	TRBD1	CASSQGGTVSGGNIQYF	TGCGCCAGCAGCCAAGGGGGGACAGTTTCAGGGGGAAACATTCAGTACTTC
TRBV28	.	TRBJ1-4	.	CASWDTRSKLFF	TGTGCCAGCTGGGACACCCGGTCAAAACTGTTTTTT
TRBV28	.	TRBJ1-5	.	CASSPEGISGNQPQHF	TGTGCCAGCAGCCCGGAGGGGATCTCAGGCAATCAGCCCCAGCATTTT
TRBV6-5	once	TRBJ1-6	.	CASTSWGVSPLHF	TGTGCCAGCACATCATGGGGGGTATCACCCCTCCACTTT
TRBV28	few	TRBJ2-4	.	CASSFFQGTRRMLAKNIQYF	TGTGCCAGCAGTTTTTTTCAAGGGACACGGAGAATGTTAGCCAAAAACATTCAGTACTTC
TRBV18	.	TRBJ1-1	.	CASSRLMNTEAFF	TGTGCCAGCTCACGGTTAATGAACACTGAAGCTTTCTTT
TRBV7-3	once	TRBJ2-1	TRBD1	CASSGPGQGLMNEQFF	TGTGCCAGCAGCGGCCCGGGACAGGGGTTGATGAATGAGCAGTTCTTC
TRBV5-1	.	TRBJ2-3	.	CASSLAGRTDTQYF	TGCGCCAGCAGCTTGGCAGGGAGAACAGATACGCAGTATTTT
TRBV19	.	TRBJ1-2	.	CASSGTGVYGYTF	TGTGCCAGTAGTGGAACAGGAGTCTATGGCTACACCTTC
TRBV29-1	once	TRBJ2-1	.	CSVDAGIGNEQFF	TGCAGCGTTGATGCCGGGATCGGCAATGAGCAGTTCTTC
TRBV6-1	once	TRBJ1-2	TRBD1	CASSEAYRGTDNYGYTF	TGTGCCAGCAGTGAAGCGTACAGGGGAACTGATAACTATGGCTACACCTTC
TRBV4-2	.	TRBJ2-2	.	CASSQDRANTGELFF	TGTGCCAGCAGCCAAGATCGGGCGAACACCGGGGAGCTGTTTTTT
TRBV28	.	TRBJ1-2	.	CASSPRVDYGYTF	TGTGCCAGCAGTCCCAGGGTCGACTATGGCTACACCTTC
TRBV19	.	TRBJ1-4	.	CASSKIQSGTNEKLFF	TGTGCCAGTAGTAAGATCCAAAGCGGAACTAATGAAAAACTGTTTTTT
TRBV19	.	TRBJ2-5	.	CASSIGTSHQETQYF	TGTGCCAGTAGTATAGGGACAAGCCACCAAGAGACCCAGTACTTC
TRBV28	.	TRBJ2-5	.	CASSQGPPYQETQYF	TGTGCCAGCAGTCAGGGACCGCCGTACCAAGAGACCCAGTACTTC